This T cell receptor (beta chain) was sequenced during a study of technical replicates of blood from a few donors. TCRdb's copy holds only in-frame clones and misses some; the assay was immunoSEQ multiplex PCR. Among some 71,000 clones listed, around 97% were seen once. CDR1 and CDR2 (germline): SGHNT, YYREEE (reference sequence). V shed 0 bases and J 4 bases; nucleotides not matched to a gene: 4. The CDR3 contains 17 residues. The V and J genes are TRBV5-4 and TRBJ2-2; the match to TRBD2 covers 12 bases. The TCR originated in a human donor in good health. The material sequenced was T cells isolated from PBMCs. This CDR3 reads CASSLGLAGAGTGELFF. In DNA, the CDR3 is TGTGCCAGCAGCTTGGGACTAGCGGGAGCAGGCACCGGGGAGCTGTTTTTT.